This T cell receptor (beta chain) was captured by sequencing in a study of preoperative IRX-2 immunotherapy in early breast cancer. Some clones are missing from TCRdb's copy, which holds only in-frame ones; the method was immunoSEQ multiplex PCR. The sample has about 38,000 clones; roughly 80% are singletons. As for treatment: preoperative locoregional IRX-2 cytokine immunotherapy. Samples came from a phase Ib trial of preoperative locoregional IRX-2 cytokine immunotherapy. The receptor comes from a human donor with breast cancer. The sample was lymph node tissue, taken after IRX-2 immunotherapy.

CDR3 sequence: CASSLNTQGAGELFF. The CDR3 coding sequence is TGTGCCAGCAGCCTAAATACGCAGGGTGCCGGGGAGCTGTTTTTT. This chain links TRBV7-4 with TRBJ2-2; weak D call: TRBD1 (5 bases). The CDR3 spans 15 residues. V lost 5 bases and J lost 6, with 16 bases in between. The germline V gene encodes CDR1 SGHVT and CDR2 SQSDAQ.